The clone carrying this T cell receptor beta chain showed up just a few times. Its cognate antigen is unknown. These data are taken from a study of OX40 agonist ivuxolimab in advanced cancers. Study summary: From 23 to 79 years was the age range, with a mean of around 54 years, and roughly 80% were male. Previous treatment with anti-PD-1, anti-PD-L1 or anti-CTLA-4 therapy was allowed; 30% to 50% had received some. Study-level findings and limits: Dosing at 0.1 to 3.0 mg/kg was accompanied by clonal expansion of CD4+ and CD8+ blood T cells by week 6.

Trimming shortened V by 2 bases and J by 8 bases, and 14 bases separated the two germline ends. This CDR3 spans 14 amino acids. Germline CDR1 MNHNY, CDR2 SVGAGI (reference sequence). Sequencing was performed with immunoSEQ multiplex PCR; in TCRdb, only in-frame clones are kept and a portion is missing. The sample includes more than 50,000 clones, approximately 90% of them seen just once. The sample consisted of CD4+ or CD8+ T cells sorted from blood, taken in a trial of the OX40 agonist ivuxolimab. The rearrangement joins TRBV6-6 to TRBJ2-3; D is tentatively TRBD1 or TRBD2 (5 bases each). This sequence was found in an adult with an advanced solid tumor such as melanoma, head and neck, liver or kidney cancer. The chain's CDR3 is CASSYGTNRFTQYF. The CDR3, as DNA: TGTGCCAGCAGTTACGGGACCAACAGGTTTACGCAGTATTTT.